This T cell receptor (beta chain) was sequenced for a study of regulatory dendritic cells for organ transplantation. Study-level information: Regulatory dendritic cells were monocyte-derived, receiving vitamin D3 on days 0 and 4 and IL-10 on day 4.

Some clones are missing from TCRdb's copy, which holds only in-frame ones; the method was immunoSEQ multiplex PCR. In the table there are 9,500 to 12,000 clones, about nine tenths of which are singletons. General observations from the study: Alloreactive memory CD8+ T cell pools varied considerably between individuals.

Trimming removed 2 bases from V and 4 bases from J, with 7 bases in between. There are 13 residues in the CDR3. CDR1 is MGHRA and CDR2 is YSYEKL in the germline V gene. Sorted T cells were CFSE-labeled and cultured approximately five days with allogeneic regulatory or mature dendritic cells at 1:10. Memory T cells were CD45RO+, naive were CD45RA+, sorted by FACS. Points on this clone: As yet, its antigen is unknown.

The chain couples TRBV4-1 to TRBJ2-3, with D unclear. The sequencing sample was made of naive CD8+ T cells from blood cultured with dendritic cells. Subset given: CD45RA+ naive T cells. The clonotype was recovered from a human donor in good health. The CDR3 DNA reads TGCGCCAGCAGCCAACTACTGCCAGATACGCAGTATTTT. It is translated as CASSQLLPDTQYF.